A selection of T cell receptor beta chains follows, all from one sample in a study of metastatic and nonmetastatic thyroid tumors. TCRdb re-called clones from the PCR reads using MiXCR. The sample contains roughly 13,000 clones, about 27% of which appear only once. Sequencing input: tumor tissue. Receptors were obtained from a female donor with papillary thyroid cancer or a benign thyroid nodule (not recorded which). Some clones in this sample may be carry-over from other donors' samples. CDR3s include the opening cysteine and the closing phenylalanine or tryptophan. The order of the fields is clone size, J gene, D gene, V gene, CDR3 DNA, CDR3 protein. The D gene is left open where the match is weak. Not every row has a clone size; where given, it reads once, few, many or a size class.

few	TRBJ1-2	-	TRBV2	TGTGCCAGCAGTGAGGGTACGGTCCCATATGGCTACGCCTTC	CASSEGTVPYGYAF
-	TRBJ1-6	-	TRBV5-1	TGCGCCAGCAGCTTGGATTGGCAGGGAGGCTATAATTCACCCATGCACTTT	CASSLDWQGGYNSPMHF
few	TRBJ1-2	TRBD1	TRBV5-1	TGTGCCAGCAGCTTGGGACAGGGAGTTGCGAACTATGTCTACACCTTC	CASSLGQGVANYVYTF
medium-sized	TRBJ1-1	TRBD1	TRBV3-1	TGTGCCAGCAGCCAAGATGGACAGGGTGAAGCTTTCTTT	CASSQDGQGEAFF
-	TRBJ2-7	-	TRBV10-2	TGCGCCAGCAGTTATTCAGGAAAAGAGCAGTACTTC	CASSYSGKEQYF
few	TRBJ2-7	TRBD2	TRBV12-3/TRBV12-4	TGTGCCAGCAGTTTCTGGCAGCGGGAGAACGGCGAGCAGTACTTC	CASSFWQRENGEQYF
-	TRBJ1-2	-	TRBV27	TGTGCCAGCAGCCTCCGCGCAGGGTATGGCTACACCTTC	CASSLRAGYGYTF
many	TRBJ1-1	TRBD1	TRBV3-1	TGTGCCAGCAGCCAACCCGGGACAGGGGGTAATGAAGCTTTCTTT	CASSQPGTGGNEAFF
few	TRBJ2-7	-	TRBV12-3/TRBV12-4	TGTGCCAGCACCGAGGCGGGGCGCTCCTACGAGCAGTACTTC	CASTEAGRSYEQYF
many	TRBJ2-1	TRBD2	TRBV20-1	TGCAGTGCCCCGGGGACTAGCGGCTACAATGAGCAGTTCTTC	CSAPGTSGYNEQFF
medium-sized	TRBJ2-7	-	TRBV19	TGTGCCAGTAGCCATCGCCGGGACAAGTCCTACGAGCAGTACTTC	CASSHRRDKSYEQYF
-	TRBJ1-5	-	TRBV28	TGTGCCAGCATTTTCAGGGGCCTAAATCAGCCCCATCATTTT	CASIFRGLNQPHHF
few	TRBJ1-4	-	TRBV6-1	TGTGCCAGCAGTGAGGGCTTGTCTAATGAAAAACTGCTTTTT	CASSEGLSNEKLLF
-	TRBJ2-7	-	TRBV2	TGTGCCAGCAGCACAGTGGGCCTGTCCTACGAGCAGTACTTC	CASSTVGLSYEQYF
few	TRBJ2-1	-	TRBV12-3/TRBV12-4	TGTGCCAGCAGCCGGGAGCGGTCGGCCTACAATGAGCAGTTCTTC	CASSRERSAYNEQFF
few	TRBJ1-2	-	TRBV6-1	TGTGCCAGCAGTCAGCACTCCTATGGCTACACCTTC	CASSQHSYGYTF
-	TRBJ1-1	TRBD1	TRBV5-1	TGCGCCAGCAGCTTCGATAGTCGGAGACAGGGTGGTACTGAAGCTTTCTTT	CASSFDSRRQGGTEAFF
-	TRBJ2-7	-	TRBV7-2	TGTGCCAGCAGCGTAAGAGCGGAAGCGGTCTACGAGCAGTACTTC	CASSVRAEAVYEQYF
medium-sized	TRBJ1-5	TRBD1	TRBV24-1	TGTGCCACCAAAGGACAGGGCAATCAGCCCCAGCATTTT	CATKGQGNQPQHF
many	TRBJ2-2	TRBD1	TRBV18	TGTGCCAGCTCACCCCGACAGGGGGATGGCGGGGAGCTGTTTTTT	CASSPRQGDGGELFF
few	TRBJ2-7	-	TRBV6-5	TGTGCCAGCAGTAACCGGGACACAACTTACTACGAGCAGTACTTC	CASSNRDTTYYEQYF
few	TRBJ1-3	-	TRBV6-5	TGTGCCAGCAGTCGACAGGTAGCTGGAAACACCATATATTTT	CASSRQVAGNTIYF
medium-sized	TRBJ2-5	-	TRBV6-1	TGTGCCAGCAGGGCTGCAGAAGAGACCCAGTACTTC	CASRAAEETQYF
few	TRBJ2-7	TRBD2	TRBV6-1	TGTGCCAGCAGCCGGGGACTAGCGGGGCGGGCCGAGCAGTACTTC	CASSRGLAGRAEQYF
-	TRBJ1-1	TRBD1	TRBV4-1	TGCGCCAGCAGCCAGGGACAGGTGAACACTGAAGCTTTCTTT	CASSQGQVNTEAFF
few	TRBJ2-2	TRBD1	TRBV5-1	TGCGCCAGCAGCTTGGCCGGGACAGGGGAAACCGGGGAGCTGTTTTTT	CASSLAGTGETGELFF
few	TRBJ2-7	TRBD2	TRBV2	TGTGCCAGCAGTGATTCCAGCGGGAGTTACGAGCAGTACTTC	CASSDSSGSYEQYF
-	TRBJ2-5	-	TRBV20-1	TGCAGTGCCCCTCCCCGGGGCGCGGCCGGAGAGACCCAGTACTTC	CSAPPRGAAGETQYF